This T cell receptor (beta chain) originates from a study of spatial heterogeneity in lung cancer (dated by TCRdb to the late 2010s). At the level of the whole study: Beta-chain transcripts were consistently detected in greater numbers than alpha-chain transcripts, which likely reflects a higher abundance of beta-chain transcripts. In the raw uncorrected reads, each unique combination of TCR and UMI appeared on average more than ten times. In non-small cell lung cancer, the study made a quantitative comparison of TCR alpha and beta repertoires among multiple tumor regions, matched nontumor lung and blood. The study linked features of the TCR repertoire to counts of nonsynonymous mutations, which were determined by whole-exome sequencing of tumor tissue. Both alpha and beta chains were TCR-sequenced in approximately 200 tumor regions, under 80 matched nontumor lung samples and 45 to 60 PBMC samples obtained at surgery.

The time point label on this specimen signifies: sample taken at primary tumor resection. Without any cell sorting, TCR sequencing was performed on whole RNA extracted either from tumor and nontumor lung tissue or from cryopreserved PBMC samples. Donors were 72 patients with early-stage, untreated non-small cell lung cancer from the lung TRACERx cohort. Only patients for whom sufficient RNA was available from at least two tumor regions were selected for TCR sequencing. A lung pathologist reviewed the tumor and adjacent nontumor lung specimens before the specimens were selected. From cysteine to phenylalanine, the CDR3 is 14 amino acids long. Solely the CDR3 DNA is kept, with 42 bases framed from the first base. CDR1 and CDR2 are drawn from the germline V gene (reference sequence): DFQATT, SNEGSKA. Germline trimming amounts to 6 bases on V and 5 bases on J, with 9 as the count of junction bases outside the gene matches.

General study outcomes and caveats: Additional single-cell paired TCR alpha and beta sequencing was considered necessary to confirm, at a functional level, the hypothesis that regional TCRs recognize regional mutations.

This clonotype registers as large (0.1 to 1%) within its sample. It lacks a known antigen. Base qualities are not recorded, but no much larger clone differs from it by a single base. As an off-target read in a library built for alpha chains, this beta chain has a frequency of little significance. Library creation used 5' RACE. TCRdb names NextSeq 500 as the instrument used. To allow correction of PCR and sequencing errors, the TCR library protocol tagged every TCR cDNA molecule with a unique molecular identifier. Processing in the source paper ran as follows. TCR identification, UMI-based error correction and CDR3 extraction were performed with Decombinator tools. TCRs above a frequency of 2 per 1,000, corresponding to the top 1% of the tumor frequency distribution, were defined as expanded. Each repertoire was subsampled 100 times to 5,000 TCRs, after which Renyi diversity was computed with the R vegan package. To build CDR3 similarity networks, amino acid triplet string-kernel similarity was used, and CDR3s were connected when their pairwise similarity was above 0.82. TCRdb reprocessing: public reads trimmed at Q25 with fastp, clones called with MiXCR, in-frame beta chains kept. Entries that share a CDR3 protein sequence are merged under the most common genes and DNA. TCRdb assigned the V and J calls; the authors' analysis was not used. The sample records roughly 1,500 distinct CDR3 sequences, approximately 7.9% of which are singletons. Approximately 10% of the sample is held by the ten biggest clonotypes.

The sequencing used normal lung tissue next to the tumor, collected at surgery. The receptor comes from a female donor with early-stage non-small cell lung cancer. Recombination joined TRBV20-1 with TRBJ2-1, with TRBD2 identical over 8 junction bases. CDR3 loop: CSATGTRINNEQFF. The DNA sequence follows: TGCAGTGCCACCGGGACTAGAATTAACAATGAGCAGTTCTTC.